This is a list of T cell receptor beta chains from one sample in a study of technical replicates of blood from four donors. The assay was immunoSEQ multiplex PCR, and TCRdb's table has in-frame clones only and misses some. This table has under 100,000 clones, approximately 96% appearing once. Sequencing input: T cells isolated from PBMCs. The source of these receptors is a human donor in good health. Each CDR3 is given with its conserved first and last residue. The order of the fields is J gene, V gene, clone size, D gene, CDR3 DNA, CDR3 protein. The D gene is left open where the match is weak. Clone sizes are given selectively: once, few, many, or a class where the clone is expanded.

TRBJ1-2 | TRBV29-1 | . | . | TGCAGCGTTGACTTCGCGAGAGGGGGCTACACCTTC | CSVDFARGGYTF
TRBJ2-5 | TRBV10-1 | . | . | TGCGCCCCCCGCCTGGTAGCCGCAGAGACCCAGTACTTC | CAPRLVAAETQYF
TRBJ2-5 | TRBV15 | . | . | TGTGCCACCAGCACCCGGACTGAGTTCCAAGAGACCCAGTACTTC | CATSTRTEFQETQYF
TRBJ1-2 | TRBV18 | . | TRBD1 | TGTGCCAGCTCACCATTCGACAGGGCGACATTCTATGGCTACACCTTC | CASSPFDRATFYGYTF
TRBJ2-7 | TRBV2 | . | TRBD1 | TGTGCCAGCAGTCCACCAAGGACAGGATCCTACGAGCAGTACTTC | CASSPPRTGSYEQYF
TRBJ1-2 | TRBV13 | . | . | TGTGCCAGCAGAGTCAACCGGGGCTACACCTTC | CASRVNRGYTF
TRBJ2-5 | TRBV15 | . | TRBD2 | TGTGCCACCAGCAGATCTACTAGCGGGAGTGAAGAGACCCAGTACTTC | CATSRSTSGSEETQYF
TRBJ1-1 | TRBV2 | few | TRBD1 | TGTGCCAGCAGTGACGACAGGGGACCGTCCCCGAACACTGAAGCTTTCTTT | CASSDDRGPSPNTEAFF
TRBJ1-1 | TRBV4-1 | . | . | TGCGCCAGCAGCCAAGTAGGCTCAGGGACAACTGAAGCTTTCTTT | CASSQVGSGTTEAFF
TRBJ2-3 | TRBV6-5 | . | TRBD2 | TGTGCCAGCAACTGGGGGGAGGGGCCGTTGGATACGCAGTATTTT | CASNWGEGPLDTQYF